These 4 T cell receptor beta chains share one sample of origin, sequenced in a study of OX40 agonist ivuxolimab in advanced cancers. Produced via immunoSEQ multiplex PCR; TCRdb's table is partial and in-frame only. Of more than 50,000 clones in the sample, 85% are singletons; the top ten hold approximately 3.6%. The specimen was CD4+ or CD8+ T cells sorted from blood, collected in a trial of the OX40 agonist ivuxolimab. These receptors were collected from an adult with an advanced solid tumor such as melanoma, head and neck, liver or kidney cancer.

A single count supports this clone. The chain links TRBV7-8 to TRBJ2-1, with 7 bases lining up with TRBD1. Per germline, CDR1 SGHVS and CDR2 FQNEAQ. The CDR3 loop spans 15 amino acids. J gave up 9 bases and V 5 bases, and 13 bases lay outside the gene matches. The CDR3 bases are TGTGCCAGCAGCCGCTCCGGGACAGCTCAAGGTGAGCAGTTCTTC. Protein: CASSRSGTAQGEQFF.

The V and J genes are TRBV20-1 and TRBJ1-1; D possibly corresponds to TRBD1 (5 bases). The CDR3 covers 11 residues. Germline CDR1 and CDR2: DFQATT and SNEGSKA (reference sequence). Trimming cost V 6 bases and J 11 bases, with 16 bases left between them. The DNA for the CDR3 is TGCAGTGCGGGGGGGAGTCTACTGGCTTTCTTT. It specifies CSAGGSLLAFF.

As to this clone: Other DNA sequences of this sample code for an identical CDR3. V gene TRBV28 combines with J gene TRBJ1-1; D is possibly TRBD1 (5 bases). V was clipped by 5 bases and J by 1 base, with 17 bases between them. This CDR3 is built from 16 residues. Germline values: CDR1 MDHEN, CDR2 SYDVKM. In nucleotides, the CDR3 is TGTGCCAGCAGTCCAGGGCTAGCGGGAGGGAACACTGAAGCTTTCTTT. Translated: CASSPGLAGGNTEAFF.

CDR3 loop: CASSPRTAFSGNTIYF. The CDR3 bases are TGTGCCAGCAGCCCTCGGACAGCTTTCTCTGGAAACACCATATATTTT. The chain employs TRBV5-5 and TRBJ1-3; tentatively, D is TRBD1 (6 bases). Trimming shortened V by 4 bases and J by 0 bases, and 14 bases separated the two germline ends. The CDR3 loop spans 16 amino acids. Germline V gives CDR1 SGHKS, CDR2 YYEKEE (reference sequence).